The sequence of this T cell receptor (beta chain) was determined in a study of T cell changes during pregnancy in multiple sclerosis. In this sample, this clone turned up once. The CDR3 runs to 17 residues. Germline assignment: CDR1 LGHNA and CDR2 YNFKEQ. Between the trimmed V and J ends, which lost 1 base and 1 base, there was a span of 14 bases. TCRdb's copy holds only in-frame clones and misses some; the assay was immunoSEQ multiplex PCR. The top ten hold 2% to 2.5% of the sample, which has roughly 73,000 clones, roughly nine tenths seen once. This TCR was sampled from a female donor in good health, enrolled as a control in a pregnancy study. The starting material was peripheral blood, obtained in the second trimester of pregnancy. The J gene is TRBJ1-3, the V gene TRBV4-2, with unresolved D. In DNA form, the CDR3 reads TGTGCCAGCAGCCAAGTATGGGCACAGCCGTCTGGAAACACCATATATTTT. Residues: CASSQVWAQPSGNTIYF.